The 21 T cell receptor beta chains below were found in one sample sequenced in a study of identical twins. From the 5' RACE reads, TCRdb called clonotypes with MiXCR, one entry per CDR3 protein. Of approximately 20,000 distinct CDR3 sequences listed, approximately 71% were seen once; the top ten hold 5.5% to 7.5%. Sequencing was done on a sample of memory (CD45RO+) T cells sorted from blood. Receptor source: a woman aged 18 to 35 in good health. This table probably holds off-target reads from a library built for another chain.

The V call is TRBV4-3, the J call TRBJ1-1; 8 bases are a match to TRBD1. The CDR3 covers 15 residues. Germline V CDR1 and CDR2: LGHNA, YSLEER. V trimming: 5 bases; J trimming: 4 bases; junction bases outside the gene matches: 9. The CDR3 DNA is TGCGCCAGCAGCTTAGGGACAGGTCCATTCACTGAAGCTTTCTTT. Amino acid sequence: CASSLGTGPFTEAFF.

This clonotype appeared a few times. The chain couples TRBV6-2 or TRBV6-3 to TRBJ2-1, with 14 bases that match TRBD2. The trim removed 1 base at V and 5 bases at J, leaving 7 bases unmatched. Looked up from germline, CDR1 is MNHEY and CDR2 is SVGEGT. This CDR3 region has 18 residues. The CDR3 is CASSYWTSGRPLNNEQFF. The CDR3 coding sequence is TGTGCCAGCAGTTACTGGACTAGCGGGAGGCCCTTAAACAATGAGCAGTTCTTC.

The table lists this clonotype with a few counts. This chain joins TRBV2 and TRBJ2-1; maybe TRBD2 (5 bases). CDR1 SNHLY and CDR2 FYNNEI come from the germline V gene. V was clipped by 6 bases and J by 6 bases, with 12 bases between them. This CDR3 has 13 residues. The CDR3 DNA reads as TGTGCCAGCAGGGCTGCTAGCAGCAATGAGCAGTTCTTC. It yields the protein CASRAASSNEQFF.

The chain's CDR3 is CASSSQGGETQYF. The CDR3 DNA reads TGTGCCAGTAGTTCACAGGGTGGGGAGACCCAGTACTTC. The chain joins TRBV19 to TRBJ2-5; TRBD1 might be the D (6 bases). V lost 5 bases, J lost 5 bases, and 12 bases lay in between. Germline V gene data show CDR1 as LNHDA and CDR2 as SQIVND (reference sequence). The CDR3 is 13 residues long.

The chain uses TRBV12-3 or TRBV12-4 and TRBJ1-6; D is unresolved. V shed 6 bases and J shed 5 bases, with 11 bases lying between them. The CDR3 length is 14 residues. The CDR3 reads CASSRESDNSPLHF. Written as DNA, the CDR3 is TGTGCCAGCAGCCGGGAATCGGATAATTCACCCCTCCACTTT.

This clonotype has more than one count but fewer than ten. The chain joins TRBV14 to TRBJ2-3; D is uncertain. Per the germline V gene, CDR1 is SGHDN and CDR2 is FVKESK. The CDR3 totals 12 residues. V lost 3 bases to trimming and J lost 8 bases, with 9 bases between them. Here the CDR3 reads CASSHPRGTQYF. The CDR3 region has the DNA TGTGCCAGCAGCCACCCAAGAGGTACGCAGTATTTT.

This chain uses TRBV11-2 with TRBJ2-1; weak D call: TRBD2 (6 bases). Germline CDR1 is SGHAT and CDR2 is FQNNGV. This CDR3 contains 12 residues. V was cut by 2 bases and J by 10 bases, with 9 bases left in between. The CDR3 nucleotides read TGTGCCAGCAGCTTAACGGGAGACGAGCAGTTCTTC. It translates to CASSLTGDEQFF.

This rearrangement joins TRBV18 to TRBJ2-3; 13 positions agree with TRBD2. CDR1 and CDR2 from the germline V gene are KGHSH and LQKENI. This CDR3 spans 17 amino acids. V lost 2 bases to trimming and J lost 4 bases; unmatched junction nucleotides: 6. This chain's CDR3 is CASSPGTSGIYADTQYF. In DNA form, the CDR3 reads TGTGCCAGCTCACCAGGGACTAGCGGGATTTATGCAGATACGCAGTATTTT.

This CDR3 is CASSFKGSGANVLTF. The CDR3 DNA reads TGTGCCAGCAGCTTCAAGGGCTCTGGGGCCAACGTCCTGACTTTC. This chain uses TRBV11-2 with TRBJ2-6; D unresolved. CDR1 and CDR2 (germline): SGHAT, FQNNGV. This CDR3 has 15 residues. V was shortened by 3 bases and J by 0 bases, with 6 bases between the two germline ends.

V and J are TRBV5-4 and TRBJ2-5; 12 nucleotides align to TRBD2. Germline V gives CDR1 SGHNT, CDR2 YYREEE (reference sequence). This CDR3 is 14 amino acids long. V shed 4 bases, J shed 6 bases, and the junction held 4 bases outside the gene matches. The CDR3 DNA is TGTGCCAGCAGCCTAGCGGGAGGGCCGAAGACCCAGTACTTC. It codes for CASSLAGGPKTQYF.

The chain joins TRBV18 to TRBJ2-1; 9 nucleotides align to TRBD1. Per germline, CDR1 KGHSH and CDR2 LQKENI. The ends lost 3 bases at V and 2 bases at J; junction bases unmatched: 17. The CDR3 consists of 20 residues. CDR3 residues: CASSPNFYRGPRKAYNEQFF. DNA of the CDR3: TGTGCCAGCTCACCCAATTTCTACAGGGGGCCTAGGAAAGCCTACAATGAGCAGTTCTTC.

This clonotype has only a few counts. The chain recombines TRBV20-1 with TRBJ1-5; no definite D call. CDR1 DFQATT and CDR2 SNEGSKA come from the germline V gene (reference sequence). This CDR3 region has 13 residues. V lost 5 bases and J lost 4, with 12 bases in between. CDR3 in amino acids: CSAHGPGNQPQHF. The CDR3 nucleotides read TGCAGTGCTCACGGGCCGGGGAATCAGCCCCAGCATTTT.

This chain connects TRBV20-1 to TRBJ1-2; D is undetermined. Germline-derived CDR1 and CDR2 are DFQATT and SNEGSKA (reference sequence). Trimming pared 4 bases from V and 8 bases from J, leaving 26 bases between. The CDR3 consists of 16 residues. CDR3 bases: TGCAGTGCTATAGCGCCCCCATCGGGGAACGCCTACGGCTACACCTTC. Protein: CSAIAPPSGNAYGYTF.

The J gene is TRBJ2-1, the V gene TRBV23-1, with D maybe TRBD2 (6 bases). TRBV23-1 is classed as an ORF, of uncertain function. The germline V and J ends were trimmed by 0 bases and 4 bases, with 16 bases remaining between them. This CDR3 has 17 residues. CDR3 DNA: TGCGCCAGCAGTCAATCGCCCCTGGCGGGAAGATACAATGAGCAGTTCTTC. Translation gives CASSQSPLAGRYNEQFF.

The rearrangement links TRBV21-1 to TRBJ2-1; TRBD1 is the table's D call, not checked against the DNA. TRBV21-1 is marked as a pseudogene. This CDR3 region has 12 residues. CDR3 region: CASRVAGNEQFF. For the CDR3, the DNA is TGTGCCTCCCGGGTCGCCGGCAATGAGCAGTTCTTC.

This chain links TRBV19 with TRBJ2-1; 10 bases fit TRBD2. Germline CDR1 and CDR2: LNHDA and SQIVND (reference sequence). With 4 bases clipped from V and 3 bases from J, the junction kept 3 bases outside the gene matches. The CDR3 runs to 15 residues. The DNA of the CDR3 is TGTGCCAGTAGTAACCTAGCGGGGGACTACAATGAGCAGTTCTTC. Its translation: CASSNLAGDYNEQFF.

The J gene is TRBJ1-1, the V gene TRBV15; D call uncertain. The CDR3 has 14 amino acids. CDR1 is LNHNV, CDR2 YYDKDF, per germline (reference sequence). V gave up 1 base and J gave up 1 base, with 7 bases separating them. The chain's CDR3 is CATSRGKRNTEAFF. DNA of the CDR3: TGTGCCACCAGCAGAGGCAAAAGGAACACTGAAGCTTTCTTT. Combining the CDR3 with reference TRBV15 and TRBJ1-1 gives the whole variable domain DAMVIQNPRYQVTQFGKPVTLSCSQTLNHNVMYWYQQKSSQAPKLLFHYYDKDFNNEADTPDNFQSRRPNTSFCFLDIRSPGLGDTAMYLCATSRGKRNTEAFFGQGTRLTVV.

The chain uses TRBV7-7 and TRBJ1-1, with D uncertain. Germline assignment: CDR1 SSHAT and CDR2 FNYEAQ (reference sequence). With 5 bases removed from V and 2 bases from J, the gap between germline ends came to 12 bases. This CDR3 region has 14 residues. In DNA form, the CDR3 reads TGTGCCAGCAGCCCGTTGGCGGCAAACACTGAAGCTTTCTTT. It encodes CASSPLAANTEAFF.

This chain joins TRBV2 and TRBJ2-1, with unresolved D. V dropped 11 bases and J dropped 4 bases, with 21 bases sitting between them. The CDR3 contains 15 residues. CDR1 SNHLY and CDR2 FYNNEI come from the germline V gene. The CDR3, as DNA: TGTGCCCCCGGTGGCGTTTCTGGGAATTACAATGAGCAGTTCTTC. It specifies CAPGGVSGNYNEQFF.

The chain couples TRBV24-1 to TRBJ2-3, with 8 bases identical to TRBD1. V lost 4 bases, J lost 4 bases, and 6 bases stayed unmatched. Looked up from germline, CDR1 is KGHDR and CDR2 is SFDVKD. The CDR3 length is 15 residues. As DNA, the CDR3 is TGTGCCACCAGTGACTCAGGGGGCGGGTCAGATACGCAGTATTTT. Encoded protein: CATSDSGGGSDTQYF.

V usage is TRBV6-5 and J usage is TRBJ2-7; 7 bases fit TRBD2. With V trimmed by 2 bases and J by 6 bases, 7 bases remained unmatched. CDR3 length: 14 residues. Germline V gene lookup returns CDR1 MNHEY and CDR2 SVGAGI. CDR3 residues: CASSYGLESGEQYF. The DNA of the CDR3 is TGTGCCAGCAGTTACGGACTAGAGTCAGGCGAGCAGTACTTC.